What follows are 20 T cell receptor beta chains derived from one specimen sequenced in a study of T cell repertoires in cytomegalovirus infection. Antigens of these TCRs are unknown. In TCRdb, the reads were re-called with MiXCR into one record per CDR3 protein. The table has about 770,000 distinct CDR3 sequences, 29% seen once. Specimen: cultured CD8+ T cells from PBMCs, collected from culture after CMV antigen stimulation. Source of these receptors: a human donor in good health (CMV status not recorded). Some clones in this sample may be carry-over from other donors' samples.

The sample holds one count of this clonotype. The gene calls are TRBV7-6 and TRBJ2-5, with D perhaps TRBD1 (6 bases). The length of the CDR3 is 16 residues. The V and J ends lost 3 bases and 2 bases respectively, with 16 bases between them. Germline V gene sequence: CDR1 SGHVS, CDR2 FNYEAQ. CDR3 sequence: CASSFVGHTPQETQYF. The CDR3 DNA reads TGTGCCAGCAGCTTCGTGGGACATACCCCTCAAGAGACCCAGTACTTC.

The CDR3 sequence is CASSPSFGGNEKLFF. CDR3 nucleotide sequence: TGTGCCAGCAGCCCCTCTTTCGGGGGGAATGAAAAACTGTTTTTT. V gene TRBV14 combines with J gene TRBJ1-4; the D gene is possibly TRBD1 (5 bases). Germline lookup yields CDR1 SGHDN and CDR2 FVKESK. Trimming cost V 4 bases and J 5 bases, with 14 bases left between them. This CDR3 is 15 amino acids long.

The chain uses TRBV6-6 and TRBJ2-2, with 10 nucleotides matching TRBD1. This CDR3 contains 18 residues. V trimming: 5 bases; J trimming: 4 bases; junction bases outside the gene matches: 13. Looked up from germline, CDR1 is MNHNY and CDR2 is SVGAGI (reference sequence). CDR3: CASSVQLDRGEFTGELFF. CDR3 DNA sequence: TGTGCCAGCAGTGTCCAACTGGACAGGGGGGAATTCACCGGGGAGCTGTTTTTT.

This clonotype was found a few times. The rearrangement uses TRBV6-5 and TRBJ2-2; D unclear. V shed 6 bases and J shed 1 base, with 6 bases lying between them. The CDR3 has 13 amino acids. Per the germline V gene, CDR1 is MNHEY and CDR2 is SVGAGI. The CDR3 coding sequence is TGTGCCAGCAGGACCAGGAACACCGGGGAGCTGTTTTTT. It specifies CASRTRNTGELFF.

V is TRBV7-3 and J is TRBJ2-6; D gene unclear. V was shortened by 8 bases and J by 0 bases, with 8 bases between the two germline ends. Germline CDR1 reads SGHTA; CDR2 reads FQGTGA. The CDR3 runs 14 residues. The chain's CDR3 is CASGPDSGANVLTF. The CDR3 DNA sequence: TGTGCCAGCGGACCAGACTCTGGGGCCAACGTCCTGACTTTC.

The J gene is TRBJ1-5, the V gene TRBV6-1; 7 bases align to TRBD1. The CDR3 extends over 17 amino acids. V was pared by 6 bases and J by 2 bases, with 13 bases of the junction left unmatched. Per germline, CDR1 MNHNS and CDR2 SASEGT. The CDR3: CASSAPRGFGGNQPQHF. The CDR3 DNA follows: TGTGCCAGCAGCGCCCCCAGGGGGTTCGGGGGCAATCAGCCCCAGCATTTT.

This chain connects TRBV5-8 to TRBJ1-2; D is uncertain. CDR3 size: 15 residues. Germline CDR1 and CDR2: SGHTS and YDEGEE. V shed 3 bases and J shed 1 base, with 13 bases lying between them. The CDR3 DNA is TGTGCCAGCAGCTCTCCTCTGACACATAACTATGGCTACACCTTC. Encoded protein: CASSSPLTHNYGYTF.

The table lists this clonotype with a few counts. The chain is built from TRBV7-6 and TRBJ1-2; no firm D call. Trimming removed 1 base at V and 8 bases at J, with 11 bases between. Germline V gives CDR1 SGHVS, CDR2 FNYEAQ. The CDR3 is made up of 13 amino acids. Written as DNA, the CDR3 is TGTGCCAGCAGCTTAGGTTTCGTGCGCGGCTACACCTTC. As protein: CASSLGFVRGYTF.

The V gene is TRBV6-5, the J gene TRBJ2-4; D possibly matches TRBD1 or TRBD2 (6 bases each). V was clipped by 2 bases and J by 6 bases, with 14 bases between them. The CDR3 is 15 residues long. Germline CDR1 and CDR2: MNHEY and SVGAGI. The CDR3 sequence is CASSYGGQFGNIQYF. Written as DNA, the CDR3 is TGTGCCAGCAGTTACGGGGGGCAGTTTGGAAACATTCAGTACTTC.

A few counts support this clonotype. The V call is TRBV7-9, the J call TRBJ1-3, with D hard to call. Germline CDR1 SEHNR, CDR2 FQNEAQ (reference sequence). V was cut by 5 bases and J by 0 bases, with 14 bases left in between. This CDR3 spans 16 amino acids. CDR3 sequence reads: CASSPRLQRSGNTIYF. The CDR3 DNA reads as TGTGCCAGCAGCCCACGCCTACAGCGCTCTGGAAACACCATATATTTT. The whole variable domain, remainder taken from reference TRBV7-9 and TRBJ1-3, is DTGVSQNPRHKITKRGQNVTFRCDPISEHNRLYWYRQTLGQGPEFLTYFQNEAQLEKSRLLSDRFSAERPKGSFSTLEIQRTEQGDSAMYLCASSPRLQRSGNTIYFGEGSWLTVV.

This clonotype was seen only a few times. The rearrangement uses TRBV4-2 and TRBJ1-6; the D is unclear. This CDR3 has 16 residues. The V gene's germline CDR1 is LGHNA and CDR2 YNFKEQ. Trimming cost V 1 base and J 6 bases, with 13 bases left between them. Here the CDR3 reads CASSQAPLKGNSPLHF. The CDR3 bases are TGTGCCAGCAGCCAAGCCCCTCTCAAGGGTAATTCACCCCTCCACTTT.

This clonotype has just a few counts. The V call is TRBV19, the J call TRBJ1-5, with 8 bases that match TRBD1. Trimming at V came to 3 bases and at J to 4 bases, leaving 5 bases not matched to a gene. The CDR3 length is 15 residues. Germline-derived CDR1 and CDR2 are LNHDA and SQIVND (reference sequence). DNA of the CDR3: TGTGCCAGTAGTATCAGACAGGGGAGGAATCAGCCCCAGCATTTT. It codes for CASSIRQGRNQPQHF.

On this clonotype itself: The junction departs from the called germline gene at one end, perhaps through a read error. The CDR3 nucleotides read TGCGCCAGCAGCCAAGATCTGGTCCGGGGGTCCTACGATGAGCAGTTCTTC. This codes for CASSQDLVRGSYDEQFF. V is TRBV4-3 and J is TRBJ2-1, with D possibly being TRBD2 (6 bases). This CDR3 comprises 17 residues. Germline CDR1 is LGHNA and CDR2 is YSLEER.

This clonotype was seen more than once but under ten times. The gene calls are TRBV19 and TRBJ1-1; D remains unclear. There are 13 residues in the CDR3. Between the trimmed V and J ends, which lost 3 bases and 2 bases, there was a span of 7 bases. Germline V CDR1 and CDR2: LNHDA, SQIVND (reference sequence). CDR3 residues: CASSIWLNTEAFF. CDR3 DNA sequence: TGTGCCAGTAGTATCTGGCTTAACACTGAAGCTTTCTTT.

This chain connects TRBV7-9 to TRBJ1-1; the match to TRBD1 covers 8 bases. The germline V gene encodes CDR1 SEHNR and CDR2 FQNEAQ (reference sequence). The CDR3 is made up of 15 amino acids. Unmatched junction bases numbered 1, after V lost 0 bases and J lost 1 base. The CDR3 region has the DNA TGTGCCAGCAGCTTAGCCGACAGGGGGAACACTGAAGCTTTCTTT. Translation: CASSLADRGNTEAFF.

V is TRBV20-1 and J is TRBJ2-7; D is perhaps TRBD2 (5 bases). Germline CDR1 and CDR2: DFQATT and SNEGSKA (reference sequence). With 6 bases removed from V and 0 bases from J, the gap between germline ends came to 15 bases. The CDR3 has 14 amino acids. CDR3 in amino acids: CSARTSRSSYEQYV. In nucleotides, the CDR3 is TGCAGTGCACGGACTTCCCGGAGCTCCTACGAGCAGTACGTC.

The chain is built from TRBV6-5 and TRBJ2-7; no reliable D call. Trimming removed 2 bases at V and 3 bases at J, with 11 bases between. This CDR3 comprises 14 residues. The germline CDR1 and CDR2 sequences are MNHEY and SVGAGI. In DNA, the CDR3 is TGTGCCAGCAGTTACGAGGCCGGTCACTACGAGCAGTACTTC. This translates into CASSYEAGHYEQYF.

As regards this clonotype: A read error may explain this, as a much larger clone is one base away. The chain links TRBV7-2 to TRBJ2-7; D uncertain. Per germline, CDR1 SGHTA and CDR2 FQGNSA. This CDR3 spans 13 amino acids. The V gene lost 7 bases and the J gene lost 3 bases, with 13 bases spanning the gap. CDR3 amino acids: CASIFGELYEQYF. CDR3 coding DNA: TGTGCCAGCATCTTTGGGGAACTCTACGAGCAGTACTTC.

The V and J genes are TRBV5-4 and TRBJ2-3, with a possible D match to TRBD2 (6 bases). CDR1 is SGHNT, CDR2 YYREEE, per germline (reference sequence). Trimming removed 2 bases from V and 1 base from J, with 11 bases in between. This CDR3 comprises 15 residues. CDR3 residues: CASSFPLARTDTQYF. The CDR3 coding sequence is TGTGCCAGCAGCTTCCCACTAGCACGCACAGATACGCAGTATTTT.

Only a few counts were recorded for this clonotype. This chain links TRBV28 with TRBJ1-2; D gene ambiguous. The V and J ends lost 3 bases and 4 bases respectively, with 12 bases between them. This CDR3 contains 14 residues. Germline V gene data show CDR1 as MDHEN and CDR2 as SYDVKM. CDR3: CASSFWGDFYGYTF. The CDR3 DNA is TGTGCCAGCAGTTTTTGGGGAGATTTCTATGGCTACACCTTC.